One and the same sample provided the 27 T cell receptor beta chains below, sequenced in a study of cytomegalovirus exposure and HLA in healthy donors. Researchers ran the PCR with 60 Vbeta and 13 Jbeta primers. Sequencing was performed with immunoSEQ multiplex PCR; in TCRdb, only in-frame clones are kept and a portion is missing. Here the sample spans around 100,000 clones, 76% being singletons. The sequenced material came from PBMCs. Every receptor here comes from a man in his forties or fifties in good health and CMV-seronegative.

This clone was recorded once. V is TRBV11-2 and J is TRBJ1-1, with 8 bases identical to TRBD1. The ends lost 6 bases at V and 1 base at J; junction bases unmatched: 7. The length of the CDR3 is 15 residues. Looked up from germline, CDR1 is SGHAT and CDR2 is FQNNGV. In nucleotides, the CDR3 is TGTGCCAGCAGGACAGTCAGGGGGCGGAACACTGAAGCTTTCTTT. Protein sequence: CASRTVRGRNTEAFF.

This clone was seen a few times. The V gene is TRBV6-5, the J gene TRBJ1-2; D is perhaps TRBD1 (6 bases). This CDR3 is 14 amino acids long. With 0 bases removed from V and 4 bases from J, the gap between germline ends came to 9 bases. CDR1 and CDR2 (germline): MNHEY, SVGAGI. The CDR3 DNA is TGTGCCAGCAGTTACTCGAGCAGGGGCTATGGCTACACCTTC. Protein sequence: CASSYSSRGYGYTF.

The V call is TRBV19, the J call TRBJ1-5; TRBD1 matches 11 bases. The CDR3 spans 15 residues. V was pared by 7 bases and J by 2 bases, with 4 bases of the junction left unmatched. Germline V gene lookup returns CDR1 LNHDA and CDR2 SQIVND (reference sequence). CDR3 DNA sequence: TGTGCCAGTATCGGACAGGGGGCCCGCAATCAGCCCCAGCATTTT. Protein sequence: CASIGQGARNQPQHF.

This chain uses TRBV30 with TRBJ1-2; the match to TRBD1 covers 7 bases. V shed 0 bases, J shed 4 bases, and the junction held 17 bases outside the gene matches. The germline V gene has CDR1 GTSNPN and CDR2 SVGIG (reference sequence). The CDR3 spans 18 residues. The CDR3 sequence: CAWSVPNHRRQGTYGYTF. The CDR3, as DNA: TGTGCCTGGAGTGTCCCCAATCACCGTAGACAGGGCACCTATGGCTACACCTTC.

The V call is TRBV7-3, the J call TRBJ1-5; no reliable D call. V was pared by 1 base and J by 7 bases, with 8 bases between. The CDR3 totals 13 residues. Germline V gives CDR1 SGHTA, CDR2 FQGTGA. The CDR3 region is CASSLNRGQPQHF. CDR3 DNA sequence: TGTGCCAGCAGCTTAAATCGGGGACAGCCCCAGCATTTT. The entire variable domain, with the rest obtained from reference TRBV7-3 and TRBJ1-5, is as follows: GAGVSQTPSNKVTEKGKYVELRCDPISGHTALYWYRQSLGQGPEFLIYFQGTGAADDSGLPNDRFFAVRPEGSVSTLKIQRTERGDSAVYLCASSLNRGQPQHFGDGTRLSIL.

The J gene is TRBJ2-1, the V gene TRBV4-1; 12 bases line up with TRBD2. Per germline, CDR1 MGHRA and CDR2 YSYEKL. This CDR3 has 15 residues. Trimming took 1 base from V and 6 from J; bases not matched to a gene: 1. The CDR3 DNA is TGCGCCAGCAGCCAAGCACTAGCGGGGGGCAATGAGCAGTTCTTC. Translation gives CASSQALAGGNEQFF.

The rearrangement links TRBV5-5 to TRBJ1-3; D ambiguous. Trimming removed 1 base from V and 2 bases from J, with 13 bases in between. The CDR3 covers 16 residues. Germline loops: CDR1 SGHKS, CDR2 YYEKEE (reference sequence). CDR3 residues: CASSLMASTTGNTIYF. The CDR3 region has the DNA TGTGCCAGCAGCTTGATGGCCTCAACCACTGGAAACACCATATATTTT.

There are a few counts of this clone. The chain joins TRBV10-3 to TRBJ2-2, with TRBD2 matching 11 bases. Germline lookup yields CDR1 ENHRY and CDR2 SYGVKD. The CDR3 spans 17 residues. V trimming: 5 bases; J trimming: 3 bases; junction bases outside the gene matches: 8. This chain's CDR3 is CAISRGSGGADTGELFF. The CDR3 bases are TGTGCCATCAGTCGGGGTAGCGGGGGGGCAGACACCGGGGAGCTGTTTTTT.

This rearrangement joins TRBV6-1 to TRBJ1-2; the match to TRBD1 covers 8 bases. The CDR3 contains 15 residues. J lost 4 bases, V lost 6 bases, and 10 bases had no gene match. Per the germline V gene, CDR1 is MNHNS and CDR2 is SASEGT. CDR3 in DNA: TGTGCCAGCAGCCCGACCATTGGACAGGGCTATGGCTACACCTTC. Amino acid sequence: CASSPTIGQGYGYTF.

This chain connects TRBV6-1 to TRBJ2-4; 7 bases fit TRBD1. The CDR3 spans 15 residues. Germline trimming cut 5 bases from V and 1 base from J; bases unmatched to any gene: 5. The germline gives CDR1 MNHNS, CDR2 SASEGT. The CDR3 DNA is TGTGCCAGCAGTAACAGGGGAAGGGCCAAAAACATTCAGTACTTC. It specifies CASSNRGRAKNIQYF.

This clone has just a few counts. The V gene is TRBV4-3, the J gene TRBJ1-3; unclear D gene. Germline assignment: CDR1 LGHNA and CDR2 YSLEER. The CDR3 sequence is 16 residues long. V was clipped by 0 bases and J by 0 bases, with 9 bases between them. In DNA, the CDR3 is TGCGCCAGCAGCCAAGATTGGCCGAACTCTGGAAACACCATATATTTT. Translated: CASSQDWPNSGNTIYF.

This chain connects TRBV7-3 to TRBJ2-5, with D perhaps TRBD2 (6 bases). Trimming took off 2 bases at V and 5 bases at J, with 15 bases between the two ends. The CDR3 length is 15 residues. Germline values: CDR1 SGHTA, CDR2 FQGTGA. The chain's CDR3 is CASSLGTALGETQYF. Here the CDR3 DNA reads TGTGCCAGCAGCTTAGGGACTGCCCTAGGGGAGACCCAGTACTTC. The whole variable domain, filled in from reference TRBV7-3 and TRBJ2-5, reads GAGVSQTPSNKVTEKGKYVELRCDPISGHTALYWYRQSLGQGPEFLIYFQGTGAADDSGLPNDRFFAVRPEGSVSTLKIQRTERGDSAVYLCASSLGTALGETQYFGPGTRLLVL.

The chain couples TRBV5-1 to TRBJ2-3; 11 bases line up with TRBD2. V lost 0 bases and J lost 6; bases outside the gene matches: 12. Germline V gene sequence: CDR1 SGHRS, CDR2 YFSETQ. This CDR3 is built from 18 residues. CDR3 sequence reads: CASSLGPTSGGRGDTQYF. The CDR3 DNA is TGCGCCAGCAGCTTGGGCCCCACTAGCGGGGGCAGGGGGGATACGCAGTATTTT. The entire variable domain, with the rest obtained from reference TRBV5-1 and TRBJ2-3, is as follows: KAGVTQTPRYLIKTRGQQVTLSCSPISGHRSVSWYQQTPGQGLQFLFEYFSETQRNKGNFPGRFSGRQFSNSRSEMNVSTLELGDSALYLCASSLGPTSGGRGDTQYFGPGTRLTVL.

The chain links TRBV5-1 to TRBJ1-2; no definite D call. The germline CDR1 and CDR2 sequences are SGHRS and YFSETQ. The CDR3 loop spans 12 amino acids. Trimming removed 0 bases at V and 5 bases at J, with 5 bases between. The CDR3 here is CASSLGEYGYTF. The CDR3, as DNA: TGCGCCAGCAGCTTGGGTGAGTATGGCTACACCTTC.

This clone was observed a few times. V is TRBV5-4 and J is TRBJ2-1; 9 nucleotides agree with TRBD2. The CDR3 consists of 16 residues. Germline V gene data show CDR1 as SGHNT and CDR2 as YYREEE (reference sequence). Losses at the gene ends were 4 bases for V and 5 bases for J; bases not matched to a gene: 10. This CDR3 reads CASSPLGSGGNNEQFF. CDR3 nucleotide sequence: TGTGCCAGCAGCCCCCTCGGGAGCGGGGGGAACAATGAGCAGTTCTTC.

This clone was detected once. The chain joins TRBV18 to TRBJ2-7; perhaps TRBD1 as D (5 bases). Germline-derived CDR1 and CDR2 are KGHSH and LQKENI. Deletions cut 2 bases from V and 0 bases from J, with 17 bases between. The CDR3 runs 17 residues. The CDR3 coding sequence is TGTGCCAGCTCACCATCAAGAACAGGAGTGAGCTCCTACGAGCAGTACTTC. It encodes CASSPSRTGVSSYEQYF.

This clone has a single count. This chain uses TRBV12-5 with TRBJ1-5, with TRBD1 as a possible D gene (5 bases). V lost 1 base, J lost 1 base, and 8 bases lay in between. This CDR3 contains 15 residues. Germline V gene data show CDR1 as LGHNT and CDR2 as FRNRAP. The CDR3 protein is CASGLGQGSNQPQHF. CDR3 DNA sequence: TGTGCTAGTGGTTTGGGTCAGGGAAGCAATCAGCCCCAGCATTTT.

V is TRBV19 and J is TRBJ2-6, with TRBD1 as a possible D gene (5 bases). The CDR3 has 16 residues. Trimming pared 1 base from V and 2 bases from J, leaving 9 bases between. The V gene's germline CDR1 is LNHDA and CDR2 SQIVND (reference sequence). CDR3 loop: CASSIGGRAGANVLTF. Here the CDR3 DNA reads TGTGCCAGTAGTATAGGGGGCAGGGCTGGGGCCAACGTCCTGACTTTC. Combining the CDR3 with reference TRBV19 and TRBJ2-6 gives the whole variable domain DGGITQSPKYLFRKEGQNVTLSCEQNLNHDAMYWYRQDPGQGLRLIYYSQIVNDFQKGDIAEGYSVSREKKESFPLTVTSAQKNPTAFYLCASSIGGRAGANVLTFGAGSRLTVL.

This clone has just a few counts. As DNA, the CDR3 is TGTGCCAGCAGCCGAGACAGGGGGAGCGCCTACGAGCAGTACTTC. This encodes CASSRDRGSAYEQYF. V usage is TRBV4-2 and J usage is TRBJ2-7; 9 positions agree with TRBD1. CDR1 and CDR2 (germline): LGHNA, YNFKEQ. Germline trimming cut 4 bases from V and 2 bases from J; bases unmatched to any gene: 6. The CDR3 length is 15 residues.

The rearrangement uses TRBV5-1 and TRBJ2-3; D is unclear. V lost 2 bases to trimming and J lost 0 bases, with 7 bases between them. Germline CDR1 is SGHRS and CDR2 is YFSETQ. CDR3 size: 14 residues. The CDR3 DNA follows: TGCGCCAGCAGCTTAACAGACAGCACAGATACGCAGTATTTT. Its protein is CASSLTDSTDTQYF.

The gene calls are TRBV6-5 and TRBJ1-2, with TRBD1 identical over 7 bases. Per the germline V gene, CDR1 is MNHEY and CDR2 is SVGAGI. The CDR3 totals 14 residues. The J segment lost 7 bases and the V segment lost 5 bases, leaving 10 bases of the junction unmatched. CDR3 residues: CASSEKGAVGGYTF. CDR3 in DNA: TGTGCCAGCAGTGAGAAGGGGGCGGTAGGTGGCTACACCTTC.

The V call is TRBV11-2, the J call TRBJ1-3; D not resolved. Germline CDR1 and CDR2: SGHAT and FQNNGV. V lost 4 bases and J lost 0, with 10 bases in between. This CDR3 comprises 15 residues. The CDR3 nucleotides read TGTGCCAGCAGCTCCACGGGGTACTCTGGAAACACCATATATTTT. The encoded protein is CASSSTGYSGNTIYF.

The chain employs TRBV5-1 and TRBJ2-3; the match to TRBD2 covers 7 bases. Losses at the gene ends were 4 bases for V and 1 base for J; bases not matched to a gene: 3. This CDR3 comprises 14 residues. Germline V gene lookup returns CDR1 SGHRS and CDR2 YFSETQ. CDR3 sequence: CASSSLAGTDTQYF. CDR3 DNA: TGCGCCAGCAGCAGTCTAGCGGGCACAGATACGCAGTATTTT.

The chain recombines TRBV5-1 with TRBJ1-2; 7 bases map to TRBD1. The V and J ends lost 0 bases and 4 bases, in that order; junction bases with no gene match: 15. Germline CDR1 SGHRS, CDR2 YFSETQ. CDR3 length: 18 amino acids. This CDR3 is CASSLAQGQFGAGYGYTF. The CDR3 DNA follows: TGCGCCAGCAGCTTGGCCCAGGGACAGTTCGGGGCTGGCTATGGCTACACCTTC.

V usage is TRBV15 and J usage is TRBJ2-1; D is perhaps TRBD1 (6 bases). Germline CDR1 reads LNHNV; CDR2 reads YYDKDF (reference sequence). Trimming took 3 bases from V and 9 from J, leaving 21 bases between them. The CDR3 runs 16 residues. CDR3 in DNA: TGTGCCACCAGCAGCCCTTCCTTTTGGGGGCTGGGTGAGCAGTTCTTC. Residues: CATSSPSFWGLGEQFF.

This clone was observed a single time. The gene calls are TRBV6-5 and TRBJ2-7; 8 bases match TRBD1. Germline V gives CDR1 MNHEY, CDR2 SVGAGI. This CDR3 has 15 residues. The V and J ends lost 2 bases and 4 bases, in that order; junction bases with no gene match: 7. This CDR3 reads CASSYVGQGGYEQYF. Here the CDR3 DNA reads TGTGCCAGCAGTTACGTCGGACAGGGAGGATACGAGCAGTACTTC.

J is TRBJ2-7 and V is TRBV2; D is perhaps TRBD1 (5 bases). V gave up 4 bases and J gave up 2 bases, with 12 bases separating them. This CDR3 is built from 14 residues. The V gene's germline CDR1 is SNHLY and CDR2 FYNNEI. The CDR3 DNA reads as TGTGCCAGCAGTGTGGAGCAGGGCGCCTACGAGCAGTACTTC. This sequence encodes CASSVEQGAYEQYF.